This T cell receptor (beta chain) is from a study of T cell changes during pregnancy in multiple sclerosis. Germline V gene lookup returns CDR1 MNHEY and CDR2 SVGAGI. The junction had 7 bases not matched to a gene; V was cut back by 6 bases and J by 3 bases. The CDR3 extends over 15 amino acids. Only in-frame clones appear in the TCRdb table, and some are missing; sequencing was by immunoSEQ multiplex PCR. The table has about 42,000 clones, about nine tenths seen once. This chain connects TRBV6-5 to TRBJ1-5; the match to TRBD1 covers 8 bases. The starting material was CD4+ T cells from peripheral blood mononuclear cells, obtained in the second trimester of pregnancy. This receptor was taken from a female donor with multiple sclerosis, enrolled in a pregnancy study. CDR3: CASSEGQASNQPQHF. The CDR3 DNA sequence: TGTGCCAGCAGCGAGGGACAGGCCTCCAATCAGCCCCAGCATTTT.